One TCR beta chain is described in this entry. Germline V CDR1 and CDR2: SGHRS, YFSETQ. V gave up 2 bases and J gave up 1 base; unmatched junction bases: 4. The CDR3 is 15 amino acids. Assay: immunoSEQ multiplex PCR; the TCRdb copy retains only in-frame clones and omits some. Of 25,000 to 35,000 clones in the sample, about 81% were seen once. The data were obtained in a study of OX40 agonist ivuxolimab in advanced cancers. Material: CD4+ or CD8+ T cells sorted from blood, obtained in a trial of the OX40 agonist ivuxolimab. The chain couples TRBV5-1 to TRBJ2-7; 9 bases are a match to TRBD1. This sequence originates from an adult with an advanced solid tumor such as melanoma, head and neck, liver or kidney cancer. The CDR3 bases are TGCGCCAGCAGCTTCGGGACAGGGCTGTCCTACGAGCAGTACTTC. Amino acids: CASSFGTGLSYEQYF.